This T cell receptor (beta chain) derives from a study of control samples from healthy donors and cancer patients. The assay was immunoSEQ multiplex PCR, and TCRdb's table has in-frame clones only and misses some. This table holds roughly 150,000 clones, under 90% found once. V shed 4 bases and J shed 4 bases, with 11 bases lying between them. The germline V gene encodes CDR1 MNHEY and CDR2 SVGEGT. This CDR3 comprises 15 residues. The chain is built from TRBV6-2 or TRBV6-3 and TRBJ2-6, with D possibly TRBD2 on 5 matching bases. What was sequenced was blood. The origin of this receptor is a man under 40 in good health. The CDR3 loop reads CASSWGRGGANVLTF. CDR3 sequence (DNA): TGTGCCAGCAGTTGGGGTCGGGGAGGGGCCAACGTCCTGACTTTC.